The sequence of this T cell receptor beta chain was determined in a study of T cell repertoires in cytomegalovirus infection. Points from the study as a whole: Clonotype analysis showed dominance of the ex vivo response by HLA-C-restricted CMV-specific TCR beta clonotypes.

TCRdb fed the reads into MiXCR, producing one record per CDR3 protein. The profile shows approximately 120,000 distinct CDR3 sequences, over 30% of them singletons. V shed 5 bases and J shed 0 bases, with 10 bases lying between them. This CDR3 is 14 amino acids long. CDR1 SEHNR and CDR2 FQNEAQ come from the germline V gene (reference sequence). Regarding this clonotype: The antigen remains unidentified.

This sequence joins TRBV7-9 and TRBJ2-5; possible D gene TRBD1, 6 bases. Here the sequenced sample was CD8+ T cells from cultured PBMCs, taken from culture after CMV antigen stimulation. This clonotype was obtained from a human donor in good health (CMV status not recorded). Some clones in this sample may be carry-over from other donors' samples. CDR3 DNA: TGTGCCAGCAGCGTCCAGGGGTACCAAGAGACCCAGTACTTC. It is translated as CASSVQGYQETQYF. Combining the CDR3 with reference TRBV7-9 and TRBJ2-5 gives the whole variable domain DTGVSQNPRHKITKRGQNVTFRCDPISEHNRLYWYRQTLGQGPEFLTYFQNEAQLEKSRLLSDRFSAERPKGSFSTLEIQRTEQGDSAMYLCASSVQGYQETQYFGPGTRLLVL.